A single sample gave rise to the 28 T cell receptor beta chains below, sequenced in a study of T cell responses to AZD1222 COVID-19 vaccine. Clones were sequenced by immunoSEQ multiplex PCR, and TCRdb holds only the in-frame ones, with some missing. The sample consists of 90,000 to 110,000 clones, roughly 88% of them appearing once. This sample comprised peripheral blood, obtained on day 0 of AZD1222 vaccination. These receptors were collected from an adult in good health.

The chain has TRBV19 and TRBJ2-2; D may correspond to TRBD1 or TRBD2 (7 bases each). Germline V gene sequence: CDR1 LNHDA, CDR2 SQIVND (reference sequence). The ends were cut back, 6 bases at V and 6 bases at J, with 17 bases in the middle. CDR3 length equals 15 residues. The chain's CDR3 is CASRWQGEGAGELFF. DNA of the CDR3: TGTGCCAGTAGATGGCAGGGGGAGGGAGCCGGGGAGCTGTTTTTT.

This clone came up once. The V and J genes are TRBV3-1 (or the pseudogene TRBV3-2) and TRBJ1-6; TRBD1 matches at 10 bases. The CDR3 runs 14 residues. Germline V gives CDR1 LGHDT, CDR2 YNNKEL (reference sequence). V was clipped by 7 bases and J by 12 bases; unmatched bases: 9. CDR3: CASKTGTGEGPLHF. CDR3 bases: TGTGCCAGCAAAACCGGGACAGGGGAAGGACCCCTCCACTTT.

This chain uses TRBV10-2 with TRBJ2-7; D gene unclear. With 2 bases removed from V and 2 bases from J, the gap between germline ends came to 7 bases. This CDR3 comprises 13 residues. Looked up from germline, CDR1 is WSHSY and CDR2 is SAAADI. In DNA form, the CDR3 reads TGCGCCAGCAGTGAGAGGAAAACCTACGAGCAGTACTTC. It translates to CASSERKTYEQYF.

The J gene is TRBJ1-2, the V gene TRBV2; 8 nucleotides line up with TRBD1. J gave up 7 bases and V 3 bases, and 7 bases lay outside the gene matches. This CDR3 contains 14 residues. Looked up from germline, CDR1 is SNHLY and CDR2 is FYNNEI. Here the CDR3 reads CASSEATGEGGYTF. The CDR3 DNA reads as TGTGCCAGCAGTGAGGCGACAGGGGAGGGTGGCTACACCTTC.

DNA of the CDR3: TGCGCCAGCAGCTTGGCGGCGAGCTCCTACAATGAGCAGTTCTTC. Translation: CASSLAASSYNEQFF. The rearrangement uses TRBV5-1 and TRBJ2-1; no definite D call. CDR1 is SGHRS and CDR2 is YFSETQ in the germline V gene. CDR3 length: 15 amino acids. V lost 0 bases and J 0 bases, leaving 7 bases between the germline ends.

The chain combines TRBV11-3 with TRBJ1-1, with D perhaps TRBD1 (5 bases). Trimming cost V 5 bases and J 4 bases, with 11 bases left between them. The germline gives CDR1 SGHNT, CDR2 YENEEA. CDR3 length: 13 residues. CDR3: CASSADRTTEAFF. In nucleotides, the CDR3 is TGTGCCAGCAGCGCAGACAGAACCACTGAAGCTTTCTTT.

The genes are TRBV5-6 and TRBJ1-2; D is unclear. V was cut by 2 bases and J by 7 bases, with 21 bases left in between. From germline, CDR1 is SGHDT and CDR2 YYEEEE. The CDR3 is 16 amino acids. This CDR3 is CASSFPPLPGFGGYTF. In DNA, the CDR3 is TGTGCCAGCAGCTTCCCCCCACTCCCCGGGTTTGGTGGCTACACCTTC. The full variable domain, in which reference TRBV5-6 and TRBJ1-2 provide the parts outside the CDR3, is DAGVTQSPTHLIKTRGQQVTLRCSPKSGHDTVSWYQQALGQGPQFIFQYYEEEERQRGNFPDRFSGHQFPNYSSELNVNALLLGDSALYLCASSFPPLPGFGGYTFGSGTRLTVV.

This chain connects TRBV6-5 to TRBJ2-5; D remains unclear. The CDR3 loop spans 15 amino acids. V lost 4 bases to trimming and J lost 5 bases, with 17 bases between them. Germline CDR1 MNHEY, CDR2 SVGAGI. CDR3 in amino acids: CASSLGLWKSETQYF. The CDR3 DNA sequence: TGTGCCAGCAGTTTGGGGTTGTGGAAAAGCGAGACCCAGTACTTC.

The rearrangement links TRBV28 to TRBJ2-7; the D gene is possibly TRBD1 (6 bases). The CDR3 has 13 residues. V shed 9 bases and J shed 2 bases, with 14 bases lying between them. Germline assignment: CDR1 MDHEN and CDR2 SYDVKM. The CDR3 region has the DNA TGTGCCAGTGCACAGGGAGTCCCCTACGAGCAGTACTTC. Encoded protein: CASAQGVPYEQYF.

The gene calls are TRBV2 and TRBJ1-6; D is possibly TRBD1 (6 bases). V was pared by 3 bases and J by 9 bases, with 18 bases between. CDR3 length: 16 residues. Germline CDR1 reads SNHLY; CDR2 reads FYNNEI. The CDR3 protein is CASSEGRGGASSPLHF. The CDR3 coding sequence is TGTGCCAGCAGTGAGGGTAGGGGGGGCGCGAGTTCACCCCTCCACTTT.

The CDR3 DNA reads as TGTGCCAGCAGTTTTAGGGGTCGTGGAAACACCATATATTTT. This encodes CASSFRGRGNTIYF. V gene TRBV28 combines with J gene TRBJ1-3, with D possibly being TRBD1 (5 bases). Per germline, CDR1 MDHEN and CDR2 SYDVKM. The CDR3 loop spans 14 amino acids. Trimming removed 3 bases from V and 3 bases from J, with 9 bases in between.

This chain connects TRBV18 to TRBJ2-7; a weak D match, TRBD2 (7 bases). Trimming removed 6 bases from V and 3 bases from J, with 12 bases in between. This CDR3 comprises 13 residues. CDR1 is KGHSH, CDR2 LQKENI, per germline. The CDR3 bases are TGTGCCAGCTCCCGGGGAGGGGGCTACGAGCAGTACTTC. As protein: CASSRGGGYEQYF.

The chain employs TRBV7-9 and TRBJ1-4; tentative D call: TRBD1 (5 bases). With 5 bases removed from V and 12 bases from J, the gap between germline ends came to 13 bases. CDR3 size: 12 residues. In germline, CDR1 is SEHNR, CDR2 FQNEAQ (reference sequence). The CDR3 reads CASSRVWGELFF. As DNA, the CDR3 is TGTGCCAGCAGCCGTGTGTGGGGGGAACTGTTTTTT.

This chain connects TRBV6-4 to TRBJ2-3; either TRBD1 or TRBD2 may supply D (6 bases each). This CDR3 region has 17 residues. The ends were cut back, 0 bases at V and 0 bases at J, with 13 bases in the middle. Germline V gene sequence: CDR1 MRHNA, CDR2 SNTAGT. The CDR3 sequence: CASSDSAWGASTDTQYF. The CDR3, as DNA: TGTGCCAGCAGTGACTCGGCGTGGGGGGCCAGCACAGATACGCAGTATTTT.

The CDR3 sequence: CATKKTAGAEQPQHF. As DNA, the CDR3 is TGTGCCACCAAAAAAACGGCAGGGGCAGAACAGCCCCAGCATTTT. This chain joins TRBV19 and TRBJ1-5, with D perhaps matching TRBD1 (6 bases). Germline CDR1 reads LNHDA; CDR2 reads SQIVND (reference sequence). The CDR3 extends over 15 amino acids. The ends were cut back, 10 bases at V and 7 bases at J, with 23 bases in the middle.

CDR3 amino acids: CSVERVGVYHYGYTF. The CDR3 bases are TGCAGCGTTGAAAGAGTCGGAGTATATCACTATGGCTACACCTTC. The chain joins TRBV29-1 to TRBJ1-2; D is ambiguous. CDR1 SQVTM and CDR2 ANQGSEA come from the germline V gene. V lost 2 bases, J lost 3 bases, and 16 bases lay in between. The CDR3 is 15 amino acids.

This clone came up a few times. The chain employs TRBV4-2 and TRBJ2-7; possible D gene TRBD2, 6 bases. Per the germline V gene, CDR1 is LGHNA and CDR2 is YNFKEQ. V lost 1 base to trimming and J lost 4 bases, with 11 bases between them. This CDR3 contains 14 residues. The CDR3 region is CASSQAISGYEQYF. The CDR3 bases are TGTGCCAGCAGCCAAGCGATTAGCGGATACGAGCAGTACTTC.

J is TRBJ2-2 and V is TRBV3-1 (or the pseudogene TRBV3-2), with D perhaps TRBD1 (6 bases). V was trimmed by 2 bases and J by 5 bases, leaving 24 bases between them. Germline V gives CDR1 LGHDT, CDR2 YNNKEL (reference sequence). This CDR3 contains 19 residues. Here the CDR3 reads CASSQKWSDRYPSTGELFF. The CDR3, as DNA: TGTGCCAGCAGCCAAAAGTGGTCAGACAGGTACCCATCTACCGGGGAGCTGTTTTTT.

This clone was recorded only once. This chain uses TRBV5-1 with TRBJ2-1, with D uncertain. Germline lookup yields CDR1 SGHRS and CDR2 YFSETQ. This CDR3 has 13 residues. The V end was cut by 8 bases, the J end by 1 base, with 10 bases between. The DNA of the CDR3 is TGCGCCAGGACCCCCTTGTCCTACAATGAGCAGTTCTTC. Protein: CARTPLSYNEQFF.

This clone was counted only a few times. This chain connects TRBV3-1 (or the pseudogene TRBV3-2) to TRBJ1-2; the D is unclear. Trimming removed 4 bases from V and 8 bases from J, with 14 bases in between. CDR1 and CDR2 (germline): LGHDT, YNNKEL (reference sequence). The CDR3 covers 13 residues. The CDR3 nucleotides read TGTGCCAGCAGCCCGGAACCTATGGGGGGCTACACCTTC. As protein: CASSPEPMGGYTF.

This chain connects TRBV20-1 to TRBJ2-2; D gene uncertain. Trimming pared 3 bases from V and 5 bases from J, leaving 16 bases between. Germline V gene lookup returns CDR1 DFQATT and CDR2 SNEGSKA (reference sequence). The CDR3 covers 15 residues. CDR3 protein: CSASISGPGTGELFF. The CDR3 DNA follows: TGCAGTGCTAGTATTTCTGGGCCCGGGACCGGGGAGCTGTTTTTT.

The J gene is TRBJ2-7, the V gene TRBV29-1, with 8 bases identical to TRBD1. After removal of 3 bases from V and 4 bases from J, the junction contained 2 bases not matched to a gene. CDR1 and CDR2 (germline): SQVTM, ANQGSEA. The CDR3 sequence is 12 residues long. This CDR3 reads CSVEGQEYEQYF. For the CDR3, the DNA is TGCAGCGTTGAGGGACAGGAGTACGAGCAGTACTTC.

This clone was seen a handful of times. The CDR3 is CASSQGGQSTDTQYF. For the CDR3, the DNA is TGTGCCAGCAGCCAAGGCGGACAGTCCACAGATACGCAGTATTTT. J is TRBJ2-3 and V is TRBV3-1 (or the pseudogene TRBV3-2); D may be TRBD1 (6 bases). V lost 1 base to trimming and J lost 2 bases, with 10 bases between them. CDR3 size: 15 residues. Germline assignment: CDR1 LGHDT and CDR2 YNNKEL (reference sequence).

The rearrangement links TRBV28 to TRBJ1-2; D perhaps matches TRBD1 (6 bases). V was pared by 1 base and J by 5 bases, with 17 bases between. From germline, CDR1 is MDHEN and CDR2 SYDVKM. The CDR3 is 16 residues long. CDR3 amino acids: CASSLSNRENLYGYTF. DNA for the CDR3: TGTGCCAGCAGTTTATCAAACAGGGAGAACCTGTATGGCTACACCTTC.

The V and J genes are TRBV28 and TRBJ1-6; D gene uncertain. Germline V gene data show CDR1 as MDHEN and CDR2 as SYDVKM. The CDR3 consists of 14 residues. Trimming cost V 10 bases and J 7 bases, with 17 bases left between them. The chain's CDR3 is CATSRGSSNSPLHF. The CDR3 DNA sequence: TGTGCCACCTCCCGCGGAAGTTCGAATTCACCCCTCCACTTT. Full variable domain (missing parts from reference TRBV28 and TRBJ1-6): DVKVTQSSRYLVKRTGEKVFLECVQDMDHENMFWYRQDPGLGLRLIYFSYDVKMKEKGDIPEGYSVSREKKERFSLILESASTNQTSMYLCATSRGSSNSPLHFGNGTRLTVT.

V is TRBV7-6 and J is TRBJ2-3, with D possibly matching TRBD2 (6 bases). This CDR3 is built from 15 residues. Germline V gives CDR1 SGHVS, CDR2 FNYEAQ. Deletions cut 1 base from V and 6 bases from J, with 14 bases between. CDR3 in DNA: TGTGCCAGCAGCTTAGGCCCCGGGAGTGGTGATACGCAGTATTTT. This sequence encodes CASSLGPGSGDTQYF.

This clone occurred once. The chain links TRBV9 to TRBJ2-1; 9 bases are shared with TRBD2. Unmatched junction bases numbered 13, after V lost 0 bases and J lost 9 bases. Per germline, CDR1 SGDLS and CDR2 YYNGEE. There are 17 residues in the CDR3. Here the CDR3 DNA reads TGTGCCAGCAGCGTAGTATTATCTTGGCTAGCGGGGCGTGAGCAGTTCTTC. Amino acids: CASSVVLSWLAGREQFF.

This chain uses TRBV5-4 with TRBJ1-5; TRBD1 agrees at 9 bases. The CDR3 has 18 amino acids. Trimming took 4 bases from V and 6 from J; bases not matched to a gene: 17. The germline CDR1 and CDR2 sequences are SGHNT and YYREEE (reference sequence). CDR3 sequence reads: CASSPRTGVFLDRQPQHF. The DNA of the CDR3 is TGTGCCAGCAGCCCACGGACAGGGGTTTTTTTGGATCGTCAGCCCCAGCATTTT.